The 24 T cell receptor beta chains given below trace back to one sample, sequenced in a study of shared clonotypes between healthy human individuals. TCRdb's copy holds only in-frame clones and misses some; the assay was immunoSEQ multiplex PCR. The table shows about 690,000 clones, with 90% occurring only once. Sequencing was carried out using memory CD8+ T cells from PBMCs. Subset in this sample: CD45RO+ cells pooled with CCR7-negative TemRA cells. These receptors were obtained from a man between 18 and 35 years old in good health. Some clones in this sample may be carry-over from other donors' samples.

This CDR3 is CASSTGPRGTDTQYF. The DNA for the CDR3 is TGTGCCAGCAGCACAGGCCCGCGGGGCACAGATACGCAGTATTTT. The rearrangement joins TRBV7-8 to TRBJ2-3, with D perhaps assigned TRBD1 or TRBD2 (5 bases each). Germline CDR1 is SGHVS and CDR2 is FQNEAQ. The CDR3 is 15 amino acids. Deletions cut 5 bases from V and 1 base from J, with 13 bases between.

CDR3 amino acids: CASAKMGSSTDTQYF. DNA of the CDR3: TGTGCCAGCGCAAAGATGGGTAGTTCGACAGATACGCAGTATTTT. V gene TRBV4-2 combines with J gene TRBJ2-3; D is uncertain. Germline loops: CDR1 LGHNA, CDR2 YNFKEQ. Trimming removed 8 bases from V and 3 bases from J, with 18 bases in between. The CDR3 covers 15 residues.

DNA for the CDR3: TGTGCCAGCAGTTTACGTCGGGGCCAGCCCCAGCATTTT. As protein: CASSLRRGQPQHF. The rearrangement joins TRBV27 to TRBJ1-5, with D tentatively TRBD1 (5 bases). V gave up 2 bases and J gave up 7 bases, with 9 bases separating them. CDR1 and CDR2 from the germline V gene are MNHEY and SMNVEV (reference sequence). This CDR3 contains 13 residues.

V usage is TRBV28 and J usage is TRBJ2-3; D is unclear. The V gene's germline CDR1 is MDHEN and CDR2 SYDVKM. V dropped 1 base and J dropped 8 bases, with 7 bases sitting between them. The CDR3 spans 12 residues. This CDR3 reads CASSLSGGTQYF. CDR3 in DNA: TGTGCCAGCAGTTTATCCGGCGGTACGCAGTATTTT.

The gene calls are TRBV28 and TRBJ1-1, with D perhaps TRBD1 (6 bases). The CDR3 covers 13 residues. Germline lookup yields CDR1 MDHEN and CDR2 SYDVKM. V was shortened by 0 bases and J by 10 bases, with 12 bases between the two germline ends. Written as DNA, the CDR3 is TGTGCCAGCAGTTTATGGCGACAGGAGGGAGCTTTCTTT. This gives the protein CASSLWRQEGAFF. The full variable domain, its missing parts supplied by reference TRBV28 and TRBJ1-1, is DVKVTQSSRYLVKRTGEKVFLECVQDMDHENMFWYRQDPGLGLRLIYFSYDVKMKEKGDIPEGYSVSREKKERFSLILESASTNQTSMYLCASSLWRQEGAFFGQGTRLTVV.

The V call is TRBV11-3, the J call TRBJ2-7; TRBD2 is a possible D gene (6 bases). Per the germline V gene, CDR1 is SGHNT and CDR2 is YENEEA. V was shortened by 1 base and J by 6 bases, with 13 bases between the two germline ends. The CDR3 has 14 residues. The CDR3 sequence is CASSLASSRGEQYF. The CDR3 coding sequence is TGTGCCAGCAGCTTAGCATCCTCGCGGGGCGAGCAGTACTTC.

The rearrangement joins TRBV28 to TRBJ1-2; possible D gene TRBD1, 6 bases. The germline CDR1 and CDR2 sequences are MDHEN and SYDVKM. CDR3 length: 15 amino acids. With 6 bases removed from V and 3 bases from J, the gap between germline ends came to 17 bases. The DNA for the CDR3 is TGTGCCAGCAGGGACATACCTAGGGGGGACTATGGCTACACCTTC. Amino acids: CASRDIPRGDYGYTF.

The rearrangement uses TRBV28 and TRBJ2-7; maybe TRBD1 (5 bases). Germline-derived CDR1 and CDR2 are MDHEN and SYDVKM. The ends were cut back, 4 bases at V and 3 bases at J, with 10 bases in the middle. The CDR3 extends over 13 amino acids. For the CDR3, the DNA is TGTGCCAGCAGTTCCTTGCAGGGCTACGAGCAGTACTTC. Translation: CASSSLQGYEQYF.

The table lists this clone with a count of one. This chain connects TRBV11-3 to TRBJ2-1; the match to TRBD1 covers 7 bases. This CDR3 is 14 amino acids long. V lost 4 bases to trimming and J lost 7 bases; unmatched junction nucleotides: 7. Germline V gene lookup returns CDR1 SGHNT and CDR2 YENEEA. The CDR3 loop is CASSSRDRLNEQFF. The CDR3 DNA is TGTGCCAGCAGCTCCCGGGACAGATTGAATGAGCAGTTCTTC.

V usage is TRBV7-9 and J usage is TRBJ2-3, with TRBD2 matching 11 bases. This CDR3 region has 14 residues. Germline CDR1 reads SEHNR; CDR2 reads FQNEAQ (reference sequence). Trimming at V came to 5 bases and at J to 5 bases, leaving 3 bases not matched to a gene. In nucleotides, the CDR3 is TGTGCCAGCAGCCATGGACTAGCGGGAGATACGCAGTATTTT. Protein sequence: CASSHGLAGDTQYF.

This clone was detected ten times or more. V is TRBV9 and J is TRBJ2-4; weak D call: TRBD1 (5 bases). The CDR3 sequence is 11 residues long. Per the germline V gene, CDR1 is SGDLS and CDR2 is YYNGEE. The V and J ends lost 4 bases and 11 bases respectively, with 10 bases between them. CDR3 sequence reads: CASSSQGVQYF. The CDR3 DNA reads TGTGCCAGCAGCTCCCAGGGTGTTCAGTACTTC.

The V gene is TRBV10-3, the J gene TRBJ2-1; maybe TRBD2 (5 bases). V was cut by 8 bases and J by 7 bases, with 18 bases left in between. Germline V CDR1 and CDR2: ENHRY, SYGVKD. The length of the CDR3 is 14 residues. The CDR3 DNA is TGTGCCATCCTGAGCCCAACCGGGATGAATGAGCAGTTCTTC. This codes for CAILSPTGMNEQFF.

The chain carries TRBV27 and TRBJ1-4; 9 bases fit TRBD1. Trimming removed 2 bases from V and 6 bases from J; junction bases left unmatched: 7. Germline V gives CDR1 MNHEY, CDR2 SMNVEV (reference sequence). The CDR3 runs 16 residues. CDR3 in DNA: TGTGCCAGCAGTTTAAGAAACAGGGGGCGGCATGAAAAACTGTTTTTT. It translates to CASSLRNRGRHEKLFF.

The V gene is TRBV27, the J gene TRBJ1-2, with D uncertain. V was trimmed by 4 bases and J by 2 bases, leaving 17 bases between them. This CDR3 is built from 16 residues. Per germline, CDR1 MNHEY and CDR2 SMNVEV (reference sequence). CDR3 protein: CASSSPPPPRNYGYTF. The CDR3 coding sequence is TGTGCCAGCAGTTCCCCTCCCCCCCCCAGGAACTATGGCTACACCTTC.

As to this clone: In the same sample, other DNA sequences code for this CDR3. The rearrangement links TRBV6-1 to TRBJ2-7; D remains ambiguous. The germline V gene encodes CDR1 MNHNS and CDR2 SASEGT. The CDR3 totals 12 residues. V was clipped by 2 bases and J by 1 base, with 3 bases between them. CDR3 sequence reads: CASSEISYEQYF. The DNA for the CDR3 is TGTGCCAGCAGTGAAATTTCCTACGAGCAGTACTTC.

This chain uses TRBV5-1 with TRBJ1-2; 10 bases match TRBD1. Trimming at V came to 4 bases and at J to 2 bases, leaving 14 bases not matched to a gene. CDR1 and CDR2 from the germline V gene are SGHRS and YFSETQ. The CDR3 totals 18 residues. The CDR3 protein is CASSLSPGTGVLNYGYTF. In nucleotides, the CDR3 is TGCGCCAGCAGCCTGAGTCCCGGGACAGGGGTCCTAAACTATGGCTACACCTTC. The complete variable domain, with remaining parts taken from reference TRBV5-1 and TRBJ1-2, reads KAGVTQTPRYLIKTRGQQVTLSCSPISGHRSVSWYQQTPGQGLQFLFEYFSETQRNKGNFPGRFSGRQFSNSRSEMNVSTLELGDSALYLCASSLSPGTGVLNYGYTFGSGTRLTVV.

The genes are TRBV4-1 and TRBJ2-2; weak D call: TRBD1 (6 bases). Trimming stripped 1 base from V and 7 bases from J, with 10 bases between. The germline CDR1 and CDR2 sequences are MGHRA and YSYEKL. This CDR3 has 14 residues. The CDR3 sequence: CASSQGQGFGELFF. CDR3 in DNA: TGCGCCAGCAGCCAAGGTCAGGGGTTCGGGGAGCTGTTTTTT.

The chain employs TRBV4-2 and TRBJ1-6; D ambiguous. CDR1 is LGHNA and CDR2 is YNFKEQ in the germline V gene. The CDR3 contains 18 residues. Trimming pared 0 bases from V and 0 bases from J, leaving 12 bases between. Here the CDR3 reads CASSQDKMGSSYNSPLHF. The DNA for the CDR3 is TGTGCCAGCAGCCAAGATAAGATGGGAAGCTCCTATAATTCACCCCTCCACTTT.

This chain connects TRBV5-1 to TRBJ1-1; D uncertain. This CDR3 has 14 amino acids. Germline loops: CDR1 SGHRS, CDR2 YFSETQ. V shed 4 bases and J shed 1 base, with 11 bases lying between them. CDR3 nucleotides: TGCGCCAGCAGCCCCGAAGCGGGGAACACTGAAGCTTTCTTT. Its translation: CASSPEAGNTEAFF.

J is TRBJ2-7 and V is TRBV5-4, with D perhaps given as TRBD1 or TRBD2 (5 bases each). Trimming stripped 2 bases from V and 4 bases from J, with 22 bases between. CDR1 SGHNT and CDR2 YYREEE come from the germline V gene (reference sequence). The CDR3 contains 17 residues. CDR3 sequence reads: CASSFFWGTAAAYEQYF. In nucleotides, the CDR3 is TGTGCCAGCAGCTTTTTTTGGGGCACCGCAGCGGCGTACGAGCAGTACTTC.

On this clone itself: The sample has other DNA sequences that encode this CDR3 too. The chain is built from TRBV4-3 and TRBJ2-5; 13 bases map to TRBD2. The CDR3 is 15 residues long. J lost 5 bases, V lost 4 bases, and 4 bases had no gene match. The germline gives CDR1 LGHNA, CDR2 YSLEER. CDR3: CASSPGLAGAETQYF. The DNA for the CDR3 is TGCGCCAGCAGCCCAGGACTAGCGGGAGCCGAGACCCAGTACTTC.

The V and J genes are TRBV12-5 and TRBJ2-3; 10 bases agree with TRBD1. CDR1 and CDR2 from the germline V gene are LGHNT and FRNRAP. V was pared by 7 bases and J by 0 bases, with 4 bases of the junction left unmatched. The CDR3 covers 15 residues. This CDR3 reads CASAGQGPSTDTQYF. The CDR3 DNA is TGTGCTAGTGCGGGACAGGGGCCTAGCACAGATACGCAGTATTTT.

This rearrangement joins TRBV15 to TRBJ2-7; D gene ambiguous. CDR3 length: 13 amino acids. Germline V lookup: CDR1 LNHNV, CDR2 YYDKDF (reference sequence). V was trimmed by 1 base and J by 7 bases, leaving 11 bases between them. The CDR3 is CATSRATIGEQYF. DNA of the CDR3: TGTGCCACCAGCAGAGCGACAATCGGGGAGCAGTACTTC.

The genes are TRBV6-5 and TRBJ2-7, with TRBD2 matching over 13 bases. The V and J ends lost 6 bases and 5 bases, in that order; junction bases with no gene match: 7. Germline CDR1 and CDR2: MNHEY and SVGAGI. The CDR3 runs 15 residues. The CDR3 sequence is CASSPGLAGANEQYF. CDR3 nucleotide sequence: TGTGCCAGCAGCCCAGGACTAGCGGGAGCAAACGAGCAGTACTTC.